This T cell receptor (beta chain) was sequenced for a study of cytomegalovirus exposure and HLA in healthy donors. Looking at the study overall: Genetic ancestry analysis placed about 84% of the 400 or so donors that were genotyped in the Caucasian-associated cluster.

Study results and limitations: An analysis was carried out later, and it reportedly showed fewer N-insertions in an Asian-associated ancestry cluster than the 666-donor mean. The study labeled about 160 TCR beta chains cytomegalovirus-associated. Reported results showed that the classifier diagnosed cytomegalovirus status with high specificity and sensitivity.

The PCR employed 60 Vbeta primers together with 13 Jbeta primers. Some clones are missing from TCRdb's copy, which holds only in-frame ones; the method was immunoSEQ multiplex PCR. The sample spans under 75,000 clones; the ten largest clones claim 2.4%. Regarding this clone: Its antigen remains unidentified.

The V and J ends lost 8 bases and 6 bases respectively, with 14 bases between them. The CDR3 is 12 residues long. Germline lookup yields CDR1 SEHNR and CDR2 FQNEAQ (reference sequence). Sequencing was performed on PBMCs. This sequence originates from a female donor in good health and CMV-seropositive. This chain links TRBV7-9 with TRBJ2-7; a possible D gene is TRBD1 (6 bases). CDR3 sequence reads: CASGATGFEQYF. In DNA, the CDR3 is TGTGCCAGCGGGGCCACAGGGTTCGAGCAGTACTTC.